The 9 T cell receptor beta chains in this list originate from one sample, sequenced in a study of shared T cell receptors in the human thymus. The repertoire was sequenced with immunoSEQ multiplex PCR; TCRdb's copy has only in-frame clones and lacks some. The sample contains 500,000 to 550,000 clones, around 78% of which appear only once. The sample also formed part of further work on human thymus T cells.

The sample taken for sequencing was thymocytes. These receptors came from a boy in the first two years of life with a congenital heart defect.

The chain has TRBV5-1 and TRBJ2-1, with 7 positions matching TRBD1. The germline V gene encodes CDR1 SGHRS and CDR2 YFSETQ. V gave up 4 bases and J gave up 8 bases; unmatched junction bases: 15. This CDR3 spans 16 amino acids. The CDR3 reads CASSPHRDRVIDEQFF. As DNA, the CDR3 is TGCGCCAGCAGCCCCCACCGGGACAGAGTTATCGATGAGCAGTTCTTC.

The CDR3 coding sequence is TGTGCCACCAGCAGAGGACTAGCCGCGGAGACCCAGTACTTC. Amino acids: CATSRGLAAETQYF. The chain joins TRBV15 to TRBJ2-5; 7 bases align to TRBD2. CDR3 length: 14 residues. The V segment lost 1 base and the J segment 5 bases; nucleotides outside the gene matches: 4. Germline V CDR1 and CDR2: LNHNV, YYDKDF (reference sequence).

This clone was seen a handful of times. The rearrangement joins TRBV10-2 to TRBJ2-5; 12 bases match TRBD2. The CDR3 spans 16 residues. CDR1 WSHSY and CDR2 SAAADI come from the germline V gene. Unmatched junction bases numbered 6, after V lost 3 bases and J lost 4 bases. The CDR3 bases are TGCGCCAGCAGTGAAGGGGGGACTAGCGGGCCAGAGACCCAGTACTTC. Amino acid sequence: CASSEGGTSGPETQYF.

J is TRBJ2-5 and V is TRBV10-3, with D unresolved. CDR1 ENHRY and CDR2 SYGVKD come from the germline V gene. Trimming removed 0 bases at V and 2 bases at J, with 4 bases between. The CDR3 is 13 residues long. The CDR3 loop is CAISESLQETQYF. CDR3 DNA sequence: TGTGCCATCAGTGAGTCCTTGCAAGAGACCCAGTACTTC.

The rearrangement links TRBV4-1 to TRBJ2-7; the D gene is possibly TRBD1 (5 bases). Germline CDR1 reads MGHRA; CDR2 reads YSYEKL. The CDR3 is made up of 15 amino acids. Trimming took 3 bases from V and 7 from J, leaving 19 bases between them. The CDR3 DNA reads as TGCGCCAGCAGCCAGGTCCTTTCTTCAGGGCCGGAGCAGTACTTC. Its translation: CASSQVLSSGPEQYF.

The chain couples TRBV4-2 to TRBJ2-2; TRBD1 aligns across 8 bases. CDR3 size: 15 residues. V trimming: 0 bases; J trimming: 7 bases; junction bases outside the gene matches: 4. Germline V gene sequence: CDR1 LGHNA, CDR2 YNFKEQ. The CDR3 nucleotides are TGTGCCAGCAGCCAAGACAGGGGGCATGGCGGGGAGCTGTTTTTT. It is translated as CASSQDRGHGGELFF.

The V call is TRBV10-2, the J call TRBJ2-1; 9 bases line up with TRBD2. The CDR3 is 16 amino acids. V was clipped by 0 bases and J by 7 bases; unmatched bases: 7. From germline, CDR1 is WSHSY and CDR2 SAAADI. The CDR3 DNA sequence: TGCGCCAGCAGTGAGTCTGGCGGGAGGGCGGGGAATGAGCAGTTCTTC. Its translation: CASSESGGRAGNEQFF.

The chain uses TRBV28 and TRBJ2-7; 10 nucleotides align to TRBD1. V dropped 7 bases and J dropped 4; count of bases not matched to a gene: 4. The CDR3 spans 13 residues. Germline V CDR1 and CDR2: MDHEN, SYDVKM. The CDR3 spells CASNEGQGYEQYF. DNA for the CDR3: TGTGCCAGCAATGAGGGACAGGGGTACGAGCAGTACTTC.

The CDR3 region has the DNA TGCGCCAGCAGCCCGAACCGGGACTGCTGCGAGCAGTACTTC. It is translated as CASSPNRDCCEQYF. The chain recombines TRBV4-3 with TRBJ2-7, with D perhaps TRBD2 (6 bases). V lost 4 bases and J 6 bases, leaving 16 bases between the germline ends. This CDR3 is 14 amino acids long. The germline V gene has CDR1 LGHNA and CDR2 YSLEER.